The 6 T cell receptor beta chains presented below share a single source sample, sequenced in a study of T-cell reconstitution after alpha-beta-depleted transplantation in children. Using unique molecular identifiers, the investigators prepared the TCRbeta library. Each CDR3 protein is one row after TCRdb ran MiXCR on the PCR reads. In the table there are around 670,000 distinct CDR3 sequences, less than 15% of which are singletons. The source material was PBMCs, sampled before TCRalphabeta/CD19-depleted stem cell transplant. The receptor set was obtained from a girl aged 2 to 9 with congenital amegakaryocytic thrombocytopenia, due to receive a stem cell transplant.

This clonotype appeared a few times. The chain uses TRBV5-5 and TRBJ1-1; maybe TRBD1 (5 bases). Germline assignment: CDR1 SGHKS and CDR2 YYEKEE (reference sequence). V was trimmed by 0 bases and J by 0 bases, leaving 15 bases between them. This CDR3 spans 17 amino acids. In DNA form, the CDR3 reads TGTGCCAGCAGCTTGGGGGCTCAGGGAAATATGAACACTGAAGCTTTCTTT. Amino acids: CASSLGAQGNMNTEAFF. The full variable domain, rest sourced from reference TRBV5-5 and TRBJ1-1, is DAGVTQSPTHLIKTRGQQVTLRCSPISGHKSVSWYQQVLGQGPQFIFQYYEKEERGRGNFPDRFSARQFPNYSSELNVNALLLGDSALYLCASSLGAQGNMNTEAFFGQGTRLTVV.

The chain carries TRBV11-1 and TRBJ2-1, with TRBD2 matching over 8 bases. This CDR3 is 16 amino acids long. Trimming cost V 6 bases and J 2 bases; bases outside gene matches: 9. In germline, CDR1 is SGHAT, CDR2 FQDESV (reference sequence). DNA for the CDR3: TGTGCCAGCAGGCCGCCGGGAGGGCGGACCTACAATGAGCAGTTCTTC. Its protein product is CASRPPGGRTYNEQFF.

J is TRBJ2-1 and V is TRBV5-1; TRBD2 matches at 14 bases. The CDR3 contains 16 residues. Germline-derived CDR1 and CDR2 are SGHRS and YFSETQ. V lost 3 bases and J lost 7; bases outside the gene matches: 6. The CDR3 loop reads CASSYPGTSGSNEQFF. The CDR3, as DNA: TGCGCCAGCAGCTACCCCGGGACTAGCGGGAGTAATGAGCAGTTCTTC.

This chain joins TRBV5-6 and TRBJ2-1; 12 bases map to TRBD2. Germline trimming cut 3 bases from V and 8 bases from J; bases unmatched to any gene: 6. CDR1 is SGHDT and CDR2 is YYEEEE in the germline V gene. The CDR3 covers 15 residues. The CDR3 DNA sequence: TGTGCCAGCAGCTCAACTAGCGGGAGGTGGTATGAGCAGTTCTTC. It encodes CASSSTSGRWYEQFF. The full variable domain, rest sourced from reference TRBV5-6 and TRBJ2-1, is DAGVTQSPTHLIKTRGQQVTLRCSPKSGHDTVSWYQQALGQGPQFIFQYYEEEERQRGNFPDRFSGHQFPNYSSELNVNALLLGDSALYLCASSSTSGRWYEQFFGPGTRLTVL.

This clonotype was counted between two and nine times. This chain connects TRBV7-2 to TRBJ1-5, with 9 bases that match TRBD1. The CDR3 is 14 amino acids. V was clipped by 1 base and J by 8 bases; unmatched bases: 3. Germline assignment: CDR1 SGHTA and CDR2 FQGNSA. CDR3 DNA: TGTGCCAGCAGCTTAGGGACAGGGGAGAAGCCCCAGCATTTT. Its translation is CASSLGTGEKPQHF.

In this sample, this clonotype turned up many times. The chain is built from TRBV5-1 and TRBJ2-7; weak D call: TRBD2 (6 bases). This CDR3 contains 15 residues. Germline assignment: CDR1 SGHRS and CDR2 YFSETQ. The germline V and J ends were trimmed by 0 bases and 3 bases, with 13 bases remaining between them. The CDR3 sequence is CASSLVLADVYEQYF. The CDR3 nucleotides are TGCGCCAGCAGCTTGGTGTTAGCGGACGTCTACGAGCAGTACTTC.